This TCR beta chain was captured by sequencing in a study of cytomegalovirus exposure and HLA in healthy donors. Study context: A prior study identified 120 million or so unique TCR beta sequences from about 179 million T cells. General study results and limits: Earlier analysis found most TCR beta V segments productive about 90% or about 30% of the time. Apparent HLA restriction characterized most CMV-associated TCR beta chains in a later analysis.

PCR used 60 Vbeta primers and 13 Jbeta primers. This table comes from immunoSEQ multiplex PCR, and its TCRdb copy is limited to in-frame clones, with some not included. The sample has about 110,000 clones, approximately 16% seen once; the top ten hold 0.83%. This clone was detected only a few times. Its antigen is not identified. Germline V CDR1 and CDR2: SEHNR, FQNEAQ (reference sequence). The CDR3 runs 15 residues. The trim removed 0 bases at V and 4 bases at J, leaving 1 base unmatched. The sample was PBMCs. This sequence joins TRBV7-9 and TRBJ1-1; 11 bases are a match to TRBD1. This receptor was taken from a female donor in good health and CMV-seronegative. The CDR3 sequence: CASSLAGTGGTEAFF. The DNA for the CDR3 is TGTGCCAGCAGCTTAGCAGGGACAGGGGGCACTGAAGCTTTCTTT.